What follows is one TCR beta chain and its context. Its antigen is not known. The CDR3 sequence is 14 residues long. Germline CDR1 reads SQVTM; CDR2 reads ANQGSEA. The libraries of TRB cDNA were constructed through 5' RACE using UMI labels. After re-calling the 5' RACE reads, TCRdb lists one entry per CDR3 protein, DNA absent. The table lists under 70,000 distinct CDR3 sequences. The entry originates in a study of CXCR3-negative and CXCR3-positive naive CD8 T cells. Study-wide points: After cryopreservation, expression of CXCR3 was partially reduced, and most assays were run with fresh PBMCs.

The clonotype originates from a human donor in good health. Some clones in this sample may be carry-over from other donors' samples. V gene TRBV29-1 combines with J gene TRBJ1-5. The sample consisted of memory CD8+ T cells from blood. The chain's CDR3 is CSVVGGDSNQPQHF.